This T cell receptor beta chain was retrieved from a study of yellow fever vaccine responses in identical twins. Study-wide points: Reportedly, the response of twins' T cells to the vaccine seemed partly convergent, partly personalized.

Trimming took 7 bases from V and 3 from J; bases not matched to a gene: 11. CDR3 length: 15 amino acids. TCRdb reprocessed the RT-PCR reads via MiXCR and lists one record per CDR3 protein. The data show thousands of distinct CDR3 sequences, with 85% to 90% seen just once and roughly 1.2% held by the top ten. As concerns this clonotype: What it recognizes is unknown.

The chain links TRBV12-3 or TRBV12-4 to TRBJ1-2; 7 nucleotides align to TRBD1. The sample was T cells from blood (PBMCs), unsorted or a sorted subset (not recorded which), taken before or after yellow fever vaccination (not recorded which). The TCR originated in a young woman who received the yellow fever vaccine. The CDR3 DNA is TGTGCCAGCACCGAACAGGGGCGCGAACACTATGGCTACACCTTC. Its translation: CASTEQGREHYGYTF.